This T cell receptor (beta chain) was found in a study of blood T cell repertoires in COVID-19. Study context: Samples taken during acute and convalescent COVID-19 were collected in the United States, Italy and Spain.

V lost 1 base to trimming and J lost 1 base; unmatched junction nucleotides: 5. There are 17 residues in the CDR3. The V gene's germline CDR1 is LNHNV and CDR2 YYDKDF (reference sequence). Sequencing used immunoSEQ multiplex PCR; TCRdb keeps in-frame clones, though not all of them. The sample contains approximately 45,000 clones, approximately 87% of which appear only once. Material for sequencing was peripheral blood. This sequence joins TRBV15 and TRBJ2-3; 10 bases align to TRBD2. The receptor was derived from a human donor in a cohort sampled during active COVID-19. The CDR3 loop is CATSRVLAGGRTDTQYF. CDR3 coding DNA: TGTGCCACCAGCAGAGTTTTAGCGGGAGGCCGCACAGATACGCAGTATTTT.